These 14 T cell receptor beta chains came from one sample sequenced in a study of blood T cell repertoires in COVID-19. Sequencing used immunoSEQ multiplex PCR; TCRdb keeps in-frame clones, though not all of them. The data contain about 51,000 clones, 85% to 90% of them singletons. The sequenced material came from peripheral blood. The receptors shown here come from a man older than 75 with active COVID-19.

This chain joins TRBV7-2 and TRBJ1-6, with D unclear. Germline lookup yields CDR1 SGHTA and CDR2 FQGNSA. This CDR3 contains 13 residues. V lost 5 bases and J 8 bases, leaving 10 bases between the germline ends. The CDR3 DNA is TGTGCCAGCAGCGGCAATCCGCATTCACCCCTCCACTTT. Protein product: CASSGNPHSPLHF.

The chain links TRBV9 to TRBJ2-3; 11 bases are shared with TRBD1. V trimming: 4 bases; J trimming: 1 base; junction bases outside the gene matches: 5. CDR3 size: 16 residues. Germline CDR1 and CDR2: SGDLS and YYNGEE. DNA for the CDR3: TGTGCCAGCAGCTCCCAGGGACAGGGGGGCACAGATACGCAGTATTTT. It translates to CASSSQGQGGTDTQYF.

As concerns this clone: Germline is not matched at one junction end, which may reflect a read error. The rearrangement joins TRBV19 to TRBJ2-1; 11 bases line up with TRBD2. The CDR3 has 16 residues. Germline V CDR1 and CDR2: LNHDA, SQIVND (reference sequence). CDR3 amino acids: CASSMGTGLADREQFF. CDR3 DNA: TGTGCCAGCAGTATGGGAACGGGACTAGCGGACCGGGAGCAGTTCTTC.

The chain links TRBV6-2 or TRBV6-3 to TRBJ1-2; a possible D gene is TRBD1 (6 bases). Trimming removed 2 bases at V and 8 bases at J, with 9 bases between. The CDR3 contains 12 residues. Germline V CDR1 and CDR2: MNHEY, SVGEGT. CDR3 loop: CASSYPGGGYTF. As DNA, the CDR3 is TGTGCCAGCAGTTACCCGGGGGGCGGCTACACCTTC.

This chain links TRBV4-2 with TRBJ1-4, with D maybe TRBD1 (5 bases). Germline CDR1 is LGHNA and CDR2 is YNFKEQ. V was shortened by 3 bases and J by 6 bases, with 11 bases between the two germline ends. There are 14 residues in the CDR3. In nucleotides, the CDR3 is TGTGCCAGCAGCCAGGACAACGGGCATGAAAAACTGTTTTTT. Its protein is CASSQDNGHEKLFF.

The gene calls are TRBV19 and TRBJ2-2; 11 bases are shared with TRBD2. CDR1 is LNHDA and CDR2 is SQIVND in the germline V gene (reference sequence). With 7 bases clipped from V and 5 bases from J, the junction kept 9 bases outside the gene matches. This CDR3 is built from 16 residues. Written as DNA, the CDR3 is TGTGCCAGTAAGGGTAGCGGGAGGGCCATTACCGGGGAGCTGTTTTTT. Translating gives CASKGSGRAITGELFF.

In its sample, this clone was seen once. The CDR3 here is CAIRGTYASTDTQYF. In DNA form, the CDR3 reads TGTGCCATCAGAGGGACTTACGCCAGCACAGATACGCAGTATTTT. The chain combines TRBV10-3 with TRBJ2-3; D possibly corresponds to TRBD2 (6 bases). V gave up 6 bases and J gave up 0 bases, with 13 bases separating them. The CDR3 contains 15 residues. Germline V gives CDR1 ENHRY, CDR2 SYGVKD.

The J gene is TRBJ1-5, the V gene TRBV19; a weak D match, TRBD1 (6 bases). Germline loops: CDR1 LNHDA, CDR2 SQIVND (reference sequence). This CDR3 contains 15 residues. The V end was cut by 6 bases, the J end by 4 bases, with 16 bases between. The CDR3 is CASSPGGQRNQPQHF. DNA of the CDR3: TGTGCCAGTAGCCCCGGAGGACAGCGAAATCAGCCCCAGCATTTT.

This clone has just one count. This chain uses TRBV6-2 or TRBV6-3 with TRBJ2-1, with TRBD1 as a possible D gene (5 bases). Trimming removed 6 bases at V and 5 bases at J, with 14 bases between. This CDR3 comprises 14 residues. Germline V gene lookup returns CDR1 MNHEY and CDR2 SVGEGT. CDR3 residues: CASSLSGQNNEQFF. CDR3 bases: TGTGCCAGCAGCCTGTCCGGACAAAACAATGAGCAGTTCTTC.

The rearrangement links TRBV5-4 to TRBJ2-3; TRBD2 agrees at 11 bases. In germline, CDR1 is SGHNT, CDR2 YYREEE (reference sequence). The CDR3 totals 15 residues. J lost 4 bases, V lost 4 bases, and 5 bases had no gene match. This CDR3 is CASSNLLAGADTQYF. CDR3 sequence (DNA): TGTGCCAGCAGCAATTTACTAGCGGGAGCAGATACGCAGTATTTT.

The V call is TRBV11-3, the J call TRBJ2-1, with a possible D match to TRBD1 (5 bases). V was clipped by 1 base and J by 5 bases, with 9 bases between them. This CDR3 spans 14 amino acids. Per the germline V gene, CDR1 is SGHNT and CDR2 is YENEEA. The CDR3 DNA follows: TGTGCCAGCAGCTTAGCCGCAGGGAACAATGAGCAGTTCTTC. Its translation: CASSLAAGNNEQFF.

The gene calls are TRBV19 and TRBJ2-3; D is uncertain. The CDR3 contains 16 residues. The V end was cut by 8 bases, the J end by 3 bases, with 21 bases between. In germline, CDR1 is LNHDA, CDR2 SQIVND (reference sequence). The DNA for the CDR3 is TGTGCCAGTCGCCCTTTCAGCGAGGCCGTAACAGATACGCAGTATTTT. It specifies CASRPFSEAVTDTQYF.

The chain employs TRBV7-2 and TRBJ2-1; a weak D match, TRBD2 (6 bases). The CDR3 is 14 amino acids. Trimming took 5 bases from V and 9 from J, leaving 17 bases between them. Germline-derived CDR1 and CDR2 are SGHTA and FQGNSA. DNA of the CDR3: TGTGCCAGCAGCCTATTTTTAGCGGAGGGTGAGCAGTTCTTC. Protein: CASSLFLAEGEQFF.

The J gene is TRBJ2-1, the V gene TRBV28, with a tentative D call TRBD1 (5 bases). This CDR3 is built from 14 residues. In germline, CDR1 is MDHEN, CDR2 SYDVKM. Deletions cut 5 bases from V and 1 base from J, with 9 bases between. CDR3 sequence: CASSTTGSYNEQFF. The CDR3 nucleotides read TGTGCCAGCAGTACCACAGGTTCCTACAATGAGCAGTTCTTC.